This T cell receptor beta chain was found in a study of T cells in Graves' hyperthyroidism and ophthalmopathy. Whole-study findings and limits: The model foresaw ophthalmopathy a median around 6.8 months prior to onset. Most thyroid-expanded clonotypes above 0.001 were also found in blood.

What was amplified from RNA transcripts were TCR beta CDR3 regions. RT-PCR in the first round (using the HTBI primer set) targeted the TCR CDR3. MiXCR, run by TCRdb on the multiplex PCR reads, gives a single entry per CDR3 protein. The sample holds around 350,000 distinct CDR3 sequences, roughly 25% seen once. J lost 4 bases, V lost 4 bases, and 6 bases had no gene match. Germline CDR1 reads SGHAT; CDR2 reads FQNNGV. The CDR3 sequence is 16 residues long. This clonotype has at least ten counts. Its cognate antigen is unknown. Recently diagnosed hyperthyroidism of less than 2 months' duration affected patients aged 18 to 65.

This clonotype originated in a middle-aged man with Graves' hyperthyroidism. The genes are TRBV11-2 and TRBJ2-1, with 11 bases fitting TRBD2. Sequencing was performed on blood. In DNA, the CDR3 is TGTGCCAGCAGCTCCAAAGGACTAGCGGGTTACAATGAGCAGTTCTTC. Amino acids: CASSSKGLAGYNEQFF.